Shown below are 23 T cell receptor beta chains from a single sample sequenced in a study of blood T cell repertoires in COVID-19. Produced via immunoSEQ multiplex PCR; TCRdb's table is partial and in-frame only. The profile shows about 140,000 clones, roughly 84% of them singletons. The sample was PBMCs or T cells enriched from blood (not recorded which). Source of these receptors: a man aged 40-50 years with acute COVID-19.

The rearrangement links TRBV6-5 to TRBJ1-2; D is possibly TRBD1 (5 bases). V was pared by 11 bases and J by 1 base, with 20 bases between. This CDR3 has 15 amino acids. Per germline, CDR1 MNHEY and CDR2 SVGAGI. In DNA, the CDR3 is TGTGCCGCCACCCTGAGGAGGGGCTTTAACTATGGCTACACCTTC. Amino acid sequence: CAATLRRGFNYGYTF.

The CDR3 is CASSDTGGDTEAFF. DNA for the CDR3: TGTGCCAGCAGCGACACAGGGGGAGACACTGAAGCTTTCTTT. The chain has TRBV9 and TRBJ1-1, with 8 nucleotides matching TRBD1. The junction had 4 bases not matched to a gene; V was cut back by 3 bases and J by 3 bases. This CDR3 spans 14 amino acids. CDR1 SGDLS and CDR2 YYNGEE come from the germline V gene. Drawing the rest from reference TRBV9 and TRBJ1-1, the complete variable domain is DSGVTQTPKHLITATGQRVTLRCSPRSGDLSVYWYQQSLDQGLQFLIQYYNGEERAKGNILERFSAQQFPDLHSELNLSSLELGDSALYFCASSDTGGDTEAFFGQGTRLTVV.

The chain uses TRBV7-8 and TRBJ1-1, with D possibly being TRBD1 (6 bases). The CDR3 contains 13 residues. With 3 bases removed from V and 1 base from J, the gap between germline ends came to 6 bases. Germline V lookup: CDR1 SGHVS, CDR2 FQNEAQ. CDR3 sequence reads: CASSLDRNTEAFF. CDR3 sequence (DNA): TGTGCCAGCAGCTTGGACAGGAACACTGAAGCTTTCTTT.

The CDR3 region has the DNA TGTGCCAGTAGTATATTGAGAACAGGACATACCCAAAGCCAGCCCCAGCATTTT. Amino acid sequence: CASSILRTGHTQSQPQHF. The gene calls are TRBV19 and TRBJ1-5; TRBD1 might be the D (5 bases). Germline V gene lookup returns CDR1 LNHDA and CDR2 SQIVND (reference sequence). Trimming took 2 bases from V and 7 from J, leaving 24 bases between them. CDR3 size: 18 residues.

The CDR3 is CASSGDRGFAEAFF. The CDR3 nucleotides are TGTGCCAGCAGTGGGGACAGGGGATTTGCTGAAGCTTTCTTT. This chain joins TRBV2 and TRBJ1-1; 10 nucleotides agree with TRBD1. V was clipped by 4 bases and J by 6 bases; unmatched bases: 5. This CDR3 contains 14 residues. Germline CDR1 reads SNHLY; CDR2 reads FYNNEI.

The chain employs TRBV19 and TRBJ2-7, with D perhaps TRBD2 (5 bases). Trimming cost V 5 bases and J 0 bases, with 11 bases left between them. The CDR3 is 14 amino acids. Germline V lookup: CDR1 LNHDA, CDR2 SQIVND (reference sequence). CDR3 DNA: TGTGCCAGTAGTTACACGAGGGACTCCTACGAGCAGTACTTC. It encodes CASSYTRDSYEQYF.

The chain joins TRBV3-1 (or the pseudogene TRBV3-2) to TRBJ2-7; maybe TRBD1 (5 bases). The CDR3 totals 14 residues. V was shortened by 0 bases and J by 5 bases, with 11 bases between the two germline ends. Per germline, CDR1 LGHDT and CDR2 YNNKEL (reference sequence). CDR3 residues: CASSQDPGKDEQYF. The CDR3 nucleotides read TGTGCCAGCAGCCAAGACCCAGGGAAGGACGAGCAGTACTTC.

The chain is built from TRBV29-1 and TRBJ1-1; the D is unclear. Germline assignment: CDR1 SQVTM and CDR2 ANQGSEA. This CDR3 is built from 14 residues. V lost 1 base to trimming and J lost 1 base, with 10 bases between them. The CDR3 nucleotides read TGCAGCGTTGAAGGGAGGGTTAGGAACACTGAAGCTTTCTTT. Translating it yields CSVEGRVRNTEAFF.

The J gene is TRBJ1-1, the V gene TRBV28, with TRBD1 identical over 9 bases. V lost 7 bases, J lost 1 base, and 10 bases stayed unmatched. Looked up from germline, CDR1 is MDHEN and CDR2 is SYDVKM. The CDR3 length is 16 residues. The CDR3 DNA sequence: TGTGCCAGCACAGATACAGGGGGCGCCGCGAACACTGAAGCTTTCTTT. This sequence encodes CASTDTGGAANTEAFF.

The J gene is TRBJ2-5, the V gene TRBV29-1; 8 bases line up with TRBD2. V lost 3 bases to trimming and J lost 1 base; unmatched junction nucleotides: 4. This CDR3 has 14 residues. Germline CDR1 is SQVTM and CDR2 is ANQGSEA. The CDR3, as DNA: TGCAGCGTTGACGGGGGGGGGCCCCAAGAGACCCAGTACTTC. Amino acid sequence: CSVDGGGPQETQYF.

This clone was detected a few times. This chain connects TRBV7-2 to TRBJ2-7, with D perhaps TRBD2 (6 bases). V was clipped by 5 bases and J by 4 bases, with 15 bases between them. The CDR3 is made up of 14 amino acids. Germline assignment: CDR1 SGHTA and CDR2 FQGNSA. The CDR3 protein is CASSRLAIGYEQYF. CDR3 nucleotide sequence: TGTGCCAGCAGCCGGCTAGCGATCGGGTACGAGCAGTACTTC.

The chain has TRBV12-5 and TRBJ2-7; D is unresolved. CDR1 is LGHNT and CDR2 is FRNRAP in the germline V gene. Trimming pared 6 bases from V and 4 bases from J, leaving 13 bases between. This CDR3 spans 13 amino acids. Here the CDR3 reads CASGVTAEYEQYF. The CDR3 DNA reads TGTGCTAGTGGGGTTACGGCGGAGTACGAGCAGTACTTC.

As DNA, the CDR3 is TGTGCCAGCAGTTTAGTCTCCCCTGTCGAGCAGTACTTC. Translating it yields CASSLVSPVEQYF. V is TRBV12-3 or TRBV12-4 and J is TRBJ2-7; D remains unclear. Trimming stripped 1 base from V and 6 bases from J, with 10 bases between. CDR3 length: 13 amino acids.

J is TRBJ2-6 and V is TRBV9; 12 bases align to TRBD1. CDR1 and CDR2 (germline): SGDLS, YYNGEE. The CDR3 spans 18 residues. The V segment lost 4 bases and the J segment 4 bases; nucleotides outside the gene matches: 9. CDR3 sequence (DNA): TGTGCCAGCAGCTTGGACGGGACAGGGGGCTTAGGGGCCAACGTCCTGACTTTC. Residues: CASSLDGTGGLGANVLTF. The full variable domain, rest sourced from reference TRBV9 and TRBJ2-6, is DSGVTQTPKHLITATGQRVTLRCSPRSGDLSVYWYQQSLDQGLQFLIQYYNGEERAKGNILERFSAQQFPDLHSELNLSSLELGDSALYFCASSLDGTGGLGANVLTFGAGSRLTVL.

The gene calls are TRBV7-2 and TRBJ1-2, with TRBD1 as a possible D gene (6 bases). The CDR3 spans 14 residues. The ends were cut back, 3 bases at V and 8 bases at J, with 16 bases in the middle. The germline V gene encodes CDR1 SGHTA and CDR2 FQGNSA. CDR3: CASSFTGLVGGYTF. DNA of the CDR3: TGTGCCAGCAGCTTTACAGGGTTAGTAGGAGGCTACACCTTC.

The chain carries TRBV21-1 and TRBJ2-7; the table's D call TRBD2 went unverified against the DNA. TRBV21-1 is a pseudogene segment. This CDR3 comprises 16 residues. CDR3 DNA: TGTGCCAGCAGCAAAGTGGGAACCTGGCGGGGTGGAGAGCAGTACTTC. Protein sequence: CASSKVGTWRGGEQYF.

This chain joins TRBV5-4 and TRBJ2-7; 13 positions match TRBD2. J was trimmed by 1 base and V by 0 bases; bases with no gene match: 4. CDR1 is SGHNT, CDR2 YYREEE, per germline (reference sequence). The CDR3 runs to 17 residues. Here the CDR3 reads CASSLAGLAGDSYEQYF. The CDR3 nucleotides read TGTGCCAGCAGCTTGGCAGGACTAGCGGGAGATTCCTACGAGCAGTACTTC.

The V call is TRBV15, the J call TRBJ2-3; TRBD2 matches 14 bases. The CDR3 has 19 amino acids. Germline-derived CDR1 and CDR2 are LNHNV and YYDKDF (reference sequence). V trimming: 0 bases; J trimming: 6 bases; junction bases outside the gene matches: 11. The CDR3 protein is CATSRDPWTSGRTTDTQYF. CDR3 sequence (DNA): TGTGCCACCAGCAGAGATCCGTGGACTAGCGGGAGGACTACCGATACGCAGTATTTT.

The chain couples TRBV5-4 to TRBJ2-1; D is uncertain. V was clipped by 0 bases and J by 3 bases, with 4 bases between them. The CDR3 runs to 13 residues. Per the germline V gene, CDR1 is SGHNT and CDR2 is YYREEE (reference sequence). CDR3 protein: CASSLALYNEQFF. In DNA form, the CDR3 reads TGTGCCAGCAGCTTGGCCCTCTACAATGAGCAGTTCTTC.

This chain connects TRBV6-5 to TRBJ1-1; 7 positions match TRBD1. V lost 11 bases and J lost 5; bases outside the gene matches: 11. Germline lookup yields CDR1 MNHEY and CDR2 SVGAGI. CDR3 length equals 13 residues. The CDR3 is CAVLGGRRTEAFF. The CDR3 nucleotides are TGTGCCGTACTAGGGGGCAGAAGGACTGAAGCTTTCTTT.

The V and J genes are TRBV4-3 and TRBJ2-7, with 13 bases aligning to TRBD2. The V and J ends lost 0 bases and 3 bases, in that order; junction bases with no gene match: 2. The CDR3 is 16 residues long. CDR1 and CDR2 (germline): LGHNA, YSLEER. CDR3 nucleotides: TGCGCCAGCAGCCAAGATCGACTAGCGGGGGGCTACGAGCAGTACTTC. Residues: CASSQDRLAGGYEQYF.

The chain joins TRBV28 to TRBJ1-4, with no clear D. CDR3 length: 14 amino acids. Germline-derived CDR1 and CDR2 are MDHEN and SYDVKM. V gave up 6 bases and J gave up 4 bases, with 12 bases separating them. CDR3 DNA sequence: TGTGCCAGCAGGCAAGGCGGGATTAATGAAAAACTGTTTTTT. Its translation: CASRQGGINEKLFF.

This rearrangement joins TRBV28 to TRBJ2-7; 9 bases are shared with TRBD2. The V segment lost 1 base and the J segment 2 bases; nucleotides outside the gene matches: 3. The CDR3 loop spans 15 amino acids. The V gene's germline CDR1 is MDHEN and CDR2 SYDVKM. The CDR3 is CASSLSSGAPYEQYF. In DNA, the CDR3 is TGTGCCAGCAGTTTATCTAGCGGGGCCCCCTACGAGCAGTACTTC. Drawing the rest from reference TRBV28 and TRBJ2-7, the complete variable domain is DVKVTQSSRYLVKRTGEKVFLECVQDMDHENMFWYRQDPGLGLRLIYFSYDVKMKEKGDIPEGYSVSREKKERFSLILESASTNQTSMYLCASSLSSGAPYEQYFGPGTRLTVT.